These T cell receptor beta chains were read from a single sample in a study of technical replicates of blood from several donors. Clones were read by immunoSEQ multiplex PCR, and TCRdb kept only the in-frame ones, dropping some. The sample yields tens of thousands of clones, about 92% seen once. Sequences were obtained from T cells isolated from PBMCs. These receptor sequences come from a human donor in good health. Each CDR3 is given with its conserved first and last residue. D genes are given only for firm matches. Clone size is stated in some rows and not others, as once, few, many or a class when expanded.

D gene,J gene,clone size,V gene,CDR3 protein,CDR3 DNA
TRBD2,TRBJ2-5,NA,TRBV5-4,CASSLGLAGGQETQYF,TGTGCCAGCAGCTTGGGACTAGCGGGGGGGCAAGAGACCCAGTACTTC
NA,TRBJ1-2,NA,TRBV5-6,CASSSPRQFSYGYTF,TGTGCCAGCAGCTCCCCCAGACAGTTTTCCTATGGCTACACCTTC
NA,TRBJ2-3,NA,TRBV7-9,CASSLLFFGTWTPTDTQYF,TGTGCCAGCAGCTTATTGTTTTTCGGGACTTGGACTCCAACAGATACGCAGTATTTT
NA,TRBJ2-3,NA,TRBV11-2,CASSRGGRTTDTQYF,TGTGCCAGCAGCCGAGGGGGTCGAACCACAGATACGCAGTATTTT
NA,TRBJ1-5,NA,TRBV6-5,CASSFLTVYSNQPQHF,TGTGCCAGCAGTTTCCTGACAGTTTATAGCAATCAGCCCCAGCATTTT
NA,TRBJ1-5,NA,TRBV27,CASMGGGSQPQHF,TGTGCCAGCATGGGAGGGGGTAGTCAGCCCCAGCATTTT
TRBD2,TRBJ2-1,NA,TRBV11-2,CASSLYYTGGYNEQFF,TGTGCCAGCAGCTTATATTATACGGGGGGGTACAATGAGCAGTTCTTC
TRBD1,TRBJ1-5,NA,TRBV28,CASSLGTGRSQPQHF,TGTGCCAGCAGTTTAGGGACAGGGCGTAGTCAGCCCCAGCATTTT
NA,TRBJ2-3,NA,TRBV27,CASSATSTDTQYF,TGTGCCAGCAGTGCAACTAGCACAGATACGCAGTATTTT
TRBD2,TRBJ2-3,NA,TRBV6-5,CASQGLAGFTDTQYF,TGTGCCAGTCAAGGACTAGCGGGATTCACAGATACGCAGTATTTT
TRBD1,TRBJ2-7,NA,TRBV9,CASSVDGTGAYEQYF,TGTGCCAGCAGCGTAGACGGGACAGGGGCGTACGAGCAGTACTTC
TRBD2,TRBJ2-2,NA,TRBV10-3,CAIRSLAGMRTGELFF,TGTGCCATCAGATCCTTAGCGGGAATGAGAACCGGGGAGCTGTTTTTT
NA,TRBJ2-7,NA,TRBV11-2,CASSLQFRGSEQYF,TGTGCCAGCAGCTTACAATTCAGGGGAAGCGAGCAGTACTTC
TRBD1,TRBJ1-2,NA,TRBV7-2,CASSFDRGLYGYTF,TGTGCCAGCAGCTTTGACAGGGGGCTTTATGGCTACACCTTC
TRBD1,TRBJ1-3,NA,TRBV25-1,CASKGTGLRVGNTIYF,TGTGCCAGCAAAGGGACAGGGCTGAGAGTTGGAAACACCATATATTTT
TRBD2,TRBJ2-6,NA,TRBV19,CASSIAGVLSGANVLTF,TGTGCCAGTAGTATTGCGGGGGTTCTCTCTGGGGCCAACGTCCTGACTTTC
TRBD1,TRBJ2-7,once,TRBV30,CAWSWTGGGEQYF,TGTGCCTGGAGTTGGACAGGGGGAGGCGAGCAGTACTTC
NA,TRBJ1-3,NA,TRBV27,CASSPTGADTIYF,TGTGCCAGCAGCCCGACAGGTGCGGACACCATATATTTT
TRBD2,TRBJ2-3,NA,TRBV19,CASSTGLAWNTQYF,TGTGCCAGTAGTACGGGACTAGCGTGGAATACGCAGTATTTT
NA,TRBJ2-1,once,TRBV7-3,CASSPRGSGEQFF,TGTGCCAGCAGCCCACGGGGCAGCGGGGAGCAGTTCTTC
TRBD1,TRBJ2-7,NA,TRBV11-2,CASSYRQGALDEQYF,TGTGCCAGCAGCTACCGACAGGGGGCCCTTGACGAGCAGTACTTC
TRBD2,TRBJ2-3,few,TRBV30,CACYGGRGYTDTQYF,TGTGCCTGCTACGGAGGGCGGGGGTACACAGATACGCAGTATTTT
TRBD1,TRBJ2-1,NA,TRBV18,CASSLPRTGSYNEQFF,TGTGCCAGCTCACTCCCCCGGACAGGCAGCTACAATGAGCAGTTCTTC
TRBD1,TRBJ1-2,NA,TRBV28,CASSLLFGQENYGYTF,TGTGCCAGCAGTTTATTGTTCGGACAGGAGAACTATGGCTACACCTTC
NA,TRBJ1-2,NA,TRBV6-1,CASSEGQGSSYGYTF,TGTGCCAGCAGTGAGGGGCAGGGCTCCTCCTATGGCTACACCTTC
TRBD1,TRBJ2-7,NA,TRBV28,CASTETTGTGYEQYF,TGTGCCAGCACCGAAACGACAGGGACGGGGTACGAGCAGTACTTC
NA,TRBJ2-7,NA,TRBV30,CAWSRGPTGTYEQYF,TGTGCCTGGAGTAGAGGACCGACAGGCACCTACGAGCAGTACTTC
NA,TRBJ2-3,NA,TRBV2,CASSGGHTDTQYF,TGTGCCAGCAGTGGCGGCCACACAGATACGCAGTATTTT
NA,TRBJ2-7,NA,TRBV5-8,CASSYGQTGTYEQYF,TGTGCCAGCAGTTATGGACAGACTGGAACCTACGAGCAGTACTTC
TRBD1,TRBJ2-7,NA,TRBV13,CASSLTSWDRSNEQYF,TGTGCCAGCAGCTTGACGTCGTGGGACAGGTCCAACGAGCAGTACTTC
NA,TRBJ2-2,NA,TRBV5-1,CASSLQQGGTGELFF,TGCGCCAGCAGCTTGCAACAGGGCGGCACCGGGGAGCTGTTTTTT
TRBD2,TRBJ2-7,NA,TRBV6-5,CASAPVAGFYEQYF,TGTGCCAGCGCCCCTGTAGCGGGATTTTACGAGCAGTACTTC
TRBD1,TRBJ1-2,NA,TRBV4-1,CASSHTRDRGPVTRANYGYTF,TGCGCCAGCAGCCATACCCGGGACAGGGGGCCAGTAACCCGAGCTAACTATGGCTACACCTTC
NA,TRBJ2-7,NA,TRBV28,CATSRRGTYEQYF,TGTGCCACCTCGAGGAGGGGAACCTACGAGCAGTACTTC
NA,TRBJ1-1,NA,TRBV7-8,CASSLLLGEEAFF,TGTGCCAGCAGCTTATTACTCGGGGAGGAAGCTTTCTTT
TRBD1,TRBJ2-1,NA,TRBV10-3,CAIKGAQNDNEQFF,TGTGCCATCAAGGGGGCCCAGAACGACAATGAGCAGTTCTTC
NA,TRBJ1-5,few,TRBV20-1,CSAAYPGSQHF,TGCAGTGCGGCATATCCAGGATCCCAGCATTTT
TRBD1,TRBJ1-1,NA,TRBV4-1,CASSQDSGTGRVMNTEAFF,TGCGCCAGCAGCCAAGATAGCGGGACAGGGAGGGTCATGAACACTGAAGCTTTCTTT
TRBD2,TRBJ2-1,NA,TRBV7-9,CASWRPESGRNRNEQFF,TGTGCCAGCTGGAGGCCCGAAAGCGGGAGAAACCGGAATGAGCAGTTCTTC
TRBD2,TRBJ2-1,NA,TRBV4-1,CASSQELAELYYNEQFF,TGCGCCAGCAGCCAAGAACTAGCGGAGCTGTACTACAATGAGCAGTTCTTC
NA,TRBJ2-6,once,TRBV18,CASSPLSTKKNTEEIANVLTF,TGTGCCAGCTCACCACTGTCAACCAAAAAAAATACGGAGGAGATTGCCAACGTCCTGACTTTC
TRBD2,TRBJ2-1,NA,TRBV4-1,CASSPSAGGSSSYNEQFF,TGCGCCAGCAGCCCCTCGGCGGGAGGTTCGAGCTCCTACAATGAGCAGTTCTTC
TRBD1,TRBJ1-6,NA,TRBV2,CASRQGGNSPLHF,TGTGCCAGCCGGCAGGGGGGCAATTCACCCCTCCACTTT
TRBD2,TRBJ2-1,few,TRBV7-9,CASSLSWREAHNEQFF,TGTGCCAGCAGCTTATCCTGGCGGGAGGCACACAATGAGCAGTTCTTC
TRBD2,TRBJ2-5,NA,TRBV5-1,CASSGGTTGETQYF,TGCGCCAGCAGCGGAGGGACTACCGGGGAGACCCAGTACTTC
NA,TRBJ2-3,NA,TRBV4-1,CASSPARGDTQYF,TGCGCCAGCAGCCCTGCTAGGGGAGATACGCAGTATTTT
NA,TRBJ1-2,NA,TRBV7-9,CASSRGGGIYGYTF,TGTGCCAGCAGCCGCGGCGGAGGTATCTATGGCTACACCTTC
NA,TRBJ1-3,NA,TRBV7-6,CASSLNPGANTIYF,TGTGCCAGCAGCTTAAACCCAGGCGCAAACACCATATATTTT
NA,TRBJ2-3,NA,TRBV6-1,CASSEELDTDTQYF,TGTGCCAGCAGTGAAGAACTAGACACAGATACGCAGTATTTT
NA,TRBJ2-2,NA,TRBV18,CASSRQDTGELFF,TGTGCCAGCTCAAGACAGGACACCGGGGAGCTGTTTTTT
TRBD1,TRBJ2-3,NA,TRBV28,CASSSGQGVVGQYF,TGTGCCAGCAGTTCCGGACAGGGGGTTGTTGGGCAGTATTTT
NA,TRBJ2-5,NA,TRBV7-6,CASSHQETQYF,TGTGCCAGCAGCCATCAAGAGACCCAGTACTTC